Listed below are T cell receptor beta chains from one sample, sequenced in a study of cytomegalovirus exposure and HLA in healthy donors. The protocol was immunoSEQ multiplex PCR, while the TCRdb copy is restricted to in-frame clones and leaves out a portion. The sample holds some 270,000 clones, over 70% seen once. The sample comprised PBMCs. The origin of the receptors is a girl aged 2 to 10 in good health and CMV-seronegative. Each CDR3 is given with its conserved first and last residue. The order of the fields is D gene, V gene, CDR3 protein. A D gene is named only where the DNA matches it firmly.

D gene: TRBD2
V gene: TRBV13
CDR3 protein: CASSPTSGGGLETQYF

D gene: -
V gene: TRBV9
CDR3 protein: CASSVWDNPGELFF

D gene: -
V gene: TRBV4-1
CDR3 protein: CASSQGWPSNYGYTF

D gene: TRBD1
V gene: TRBV15
CDR3 protein: CATSRATGGLAEAFF

D gene: -
V gene: TRBV5-4
CDR3 protein: CASSLSTGPHTEAFF

D gene: TRBD2
V gene: TRBV2
CDR3 protein: CASSEGLANEQYF

D gene: -
V gene: TRBV19
CDR3 protein: CASSGAARWETQYF

D gene: -
V gene: TRBV6-5
CDR3 protein: CASSYEYASYEQYF

D gene: TRBD1
V gene: TRBV2
CDR3 protein: CASSRQGAQGYTF

D gene: -
V gene: TRBV5-6
CDR3 protein: CASSQTIVNTEAFF

D gene: TRBD2
V gene: TRBV5-1
CDR3 protein: CASSSENGLAILDTQYF

D gene: -
V gene: TRBV6-5
CDR3 protein: CASTSLRAEAFF

D gene: TRBD2
V gene: TRBV7-2
CDR3 protein: CASSVTSGGGGETQYF

D gene: -
V gene: TRBV5-6
CDR3 protein: CASSYGVLEQYF

D gene: -
V gene: TRBV5-6
CDR3 protein: CASAGLNTEAFF

D gene: -
V gene: TRBV10-3
CDR3 protein: CAIKRPSETGELFF

D gene: TRBD2
V gene: TRBV6-4
CDR3 protein: CASSAARETNTGELFF

D gene: TRBD1
V gene: TRBV7-9
CDR3 protein: CASSPGTGFWYEQYF

D gene: -
V gene: TRBV6-5
CDR3 protein: CASSYSGELGYEQYF

D gene: -
V gene: TRBV11-2
CDR3 protein: CASSGQVQYF

D gene: TRBD1
V gene: TRBV19
CDR3 protein: CASTATDRRTGNYGYTF

D gene: -
V gene: TRBV27
CDR3 protein: CASSPRGHGGAEAFF

D gene: -
V gene: TRBV7-2
CDR3 protein: CASSLGPEGGLFF

D gene: -
V gene: TRBV6-1
CDR3 protein: CASSERGDTEAFF

D gene: TRBD1
V gene: TRBV5-1
CDR3 protein: CASSRTGSNTGELFF

D gene: -
V gene: TRBV15
CDR3 protein: CATSREVGQYSNQPQHF

D gene: -
V gene: TRBV29-1
CDR3 protein: CSVAGSMGQPQHF

D gene: TRBD1
V gene: TRBV28
CDR3 protein: CASKDRGVYEQYF

D gene: -
V gene: TRBV7-3
CDR3 protein: CASSLRPDSAYEQYF

D gene: -
V gene: TRBV6-1
CDR3 protein: CASKGGRETQYF

D gene: -
V gene: TRBV9
CDR3 protein: CASSVNPGLRNYGYTF

D gene: TRBD2
V gene: TRBV5-1
CDR3 protein: CASSRRGERETQYF

D gene: -
V gene: TRBV30
CDR3 protein: CAWIPLAVTNRTEAFF

D gene: TRBD1
V gene: TRBV11-3
CDR3 protein: CASSLDRGEQYF

D gene: -
V gene: TRBV6-5
CDR3 protein: CASSLQGYGYTF

D gene: -
V gene: TRBV5-1
CDR3 protein: CASSLDERNTIYF

D gene: TRBD2
V gene: TRBV9
CDR3 protein: CASSVKREVTSYNEQFF

D gene: -
V gene: TRBV27
CDR3 protein: CASSLLRGYEQYF